These T cell receptor beta chains were read from a single sample in a study of response to subunit inactivated influenza vaccine. One entry per CDR3 protein results from TCRdb running MiXCR on the RT-PCR reads. The sample has more than 550,000 distinct CDR3 sequences; about an eighth are singletons. This material consisted of PBMCs from blood, taken on the day of vaccination. The receptors derive from a man aged 45-65 years who received an inactivated influenza vaccine. The CDR3 runs from the conserved cysteine through the conserved F or W. The D gene is left open where the match is weak. Size values are once, few and many counts, or a class for expanded clones, and some rows have none.

>TRBD2|TRBV4-2|many|TRBJ2-1
TGTGCCAGCAGCCAAGATGAAGGTAGCGGGGGGAGTTCCAATGAGCAGTTCTTC
CASSQDEGSGGSSNEQFF
>-|TRBV11-3|many|TRBJ2-3
TGTGCCAGCAGCCCCCCGGGTCCGGGGGCAGATACGCAGTATTTT
CASSPPGPGADTQYF
>TRBD1|TRBV4-3|-|TRBJ1-2
TGCGCCAGCAGCCAAACAGGGGCCTATGGCTACACCTTC
CASSQTGAYGYTF
>-|TRBV29-1|-|TRBJ1-1
TGCAGCGTTGGTGGCCTCTCCCCCCTTATGAACACTGAAGCTTTCTTT
CSVGGLSPLMNTEAFF
>-|TRBV6-1|few|TRBJ1-1
TGTGCCAGCAGGGGCCCGGGGGCGAACACTGAAGCTTTCTTT
CASRGPGANTEAFF
>TRBD1|TRBV5-1|-|TRBJ2-1
TGCGCCAGCAGCGAGACCGGGACAGGGGACGCCTACAATGAGCAGTTCTTC
CASSETGTGDAYNEQFF
>-|TRBV4-3|-|TRBJ1-1
TGCGCCAGCGGGGCGGGAGGGAACACTGAAGCTTTCTTT
CASGAGGNTEAFF
>TRBD1|TRBV4-3|few|TRBJ1-1
TGCGCCAGCAGCCAAAACCTTGGGACAGCCGTTTATATGAACACTGAAGCTTTCTTT
CASSQNLGTAVYMNTEAFF
>-|TRBV20-1|few|TRBJ2-7
TGCAGTGCCCATAATGGACAGCGGACGTCCTACGAGCAGTACTTC
CSAHNGQRTSYEQYF
>-|TRBV11-3|-|TRBJ2-7
TGTGCCAGCAGCTTAGTCTCGAACAGGGTCTCCTACGAGCAGTACTTC
CASSLVSNRVSYEQYF
>-|TRBV29-1|many|TRBJ2-7
TGCAGCGTTGAAGTCTTCCAGGGGGGCACGTACGAGCAGTACTTC
CSVEVFQGGTYEQYF
>-|TRBV28|-|TRBJ2-1
TGTGCCAGCAGTTCCTTCCCAGGGGCAAGTGAGCAGTTCTTC
CASSSFPGASEQFF
>TRBD2|TRBV15|many|TRBJ2-1
TGTGCCACCAGCAGTTCTTACCTAGCGGGGACTGAGCAGTTCTTC
CATSSSYLAGTEQFF
>-|TRBV27|-|TRBJ2-1
TGTGCCAGCTCCAGAAGGTGGACTCCCGAACATGAGCAGTTCTTC
CASSRRWTPEHEQFF
>TRBD2|TRBV5-5|many|TRBJ2-1
TGTGCCAGCAGCCGGGGAAGACTAGCGGAAAACAATGAGCAGTTCTTC
CASSRGRLAENNEQFF
>-|TRBV7-9|-|TRBJ2-3
TGTGCCAGCAGTTTAGCTACAGGAGCCACAGATACGCAGTATTTT
CASSLATGATDTQYF
>-|TRBV6-1|few|TRBJ2-3
TGTGCCAGCGGAACGGGACTGAACACAGATACGCAGTATTTT
CASGTGLNTDTQYF
>-|TRBV15|many|TRBJ2-7
TGTGCCACCAGCAGAGATTTTGCACCCTACTACGAGCAGTACTTC
CATSRDFAPYYEQYF